This TCR beta chain was sequenced in a study of human T cells and chemical hapten exposure. At the level of the study: Read at 6 days, the patch tests placed 0.01% DPC on the upper back.

During construction of the library, unique molecular identifiers were attached to individual cDNA molecules for quantitative, reproducible TCR counting. TCRdb used MiXCR to reprocess the RACE reads, holding one entry per CDR3 protein. The repertoire holds fewer than 300,000 distinct CDR3 sequences, almost 8% seen once, with more than 1% in the top ten. Documented time point: pre-sensitization, week 0. Treatment indicated: therapeutic diphenylcyclopropenone sensitization with weekly scalp DPC. This clonotype originated in a man aged 18 to 30 with alopecia areata. Some clones in this sample may be carry-over from other donors' samples. The source was whole blood, collected in connection with sensitization to the hapten diphenylcyclopropenone (DPC).

CDR3 protein: CASSLGAYRQETQYF. CDR3 DNA sequence: TGTGCCAGCAGTTTAGGTGCCTACCGCCAAGAGACCCAGTACTTC. The rearrangement uses TRBV27 and TRBJ2-5; D uncertain. The CDR3 consists of 15 residues. V was pared by 2 bases and J by 1 base, with 11 bases between. CDR1 and CDR2 (germline): MNHEY, SMNVEV (reference sequence).